This T cell receptor (beta chain) was captured in a study of a mutant IDH1 vaccine in newly diagnosed glioma. This clone was found once. The germline V gene has CDR1 MNHNY and CDR2 SVGAGI (reference sequence). CDR3 size: 16 residues. V was cut by 0 bases and J by 4 bases, with 13 bases left in between. The time point is: baseline, week 1 (first vaccination visit). Treatment specified: pre-vaccination baseline after standard-of-care therapy. Sequencing was performed with immunoSEQ multiplex PCR; in TCRdb, only in-frame clones are kept and a portion is missing. Of approximately 92,000 clones listed, around four fifths are singletons.

The chain recombines TRBV6-6 with TRBJ1-5; D may be TRBD1 (5 bases). The specimen was PBMCs, collected from a glioma patient treated with radiotherapy, temozolomide or both. The clonotype was recovered from a woman between 45 and 60 years old with glioma. CDR3 sequence (DNA): TGTGCCAGCAGTTACTCGAAAATGAGGGGAAATCAGCCCCAGCATTTT. Its protein product is CASSYSKMRGNQPQHF.